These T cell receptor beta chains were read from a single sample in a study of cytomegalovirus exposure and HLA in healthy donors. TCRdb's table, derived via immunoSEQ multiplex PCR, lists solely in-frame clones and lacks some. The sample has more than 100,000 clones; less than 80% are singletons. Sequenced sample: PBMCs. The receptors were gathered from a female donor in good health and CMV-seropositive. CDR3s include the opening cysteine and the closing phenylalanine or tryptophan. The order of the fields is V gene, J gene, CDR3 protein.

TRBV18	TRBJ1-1	CASSPDRDTEAFF
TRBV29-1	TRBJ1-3	CSVERGLSGNTIYF
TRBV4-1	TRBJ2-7	CASSLQWGGSYSYEQYF
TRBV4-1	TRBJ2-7	CASSQEDTTYEQYF
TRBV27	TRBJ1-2	CASKSMGGYYGYTF
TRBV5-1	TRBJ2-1	CASSLEGVGYNEQFF
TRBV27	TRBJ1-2	CASSSTGYGYPF
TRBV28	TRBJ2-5	CASTGGVAGGETQYF
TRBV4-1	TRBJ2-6	CASSPTGTSSGANVLTF
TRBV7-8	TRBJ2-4	CASSLLAKNIQYF
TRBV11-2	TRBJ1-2	CATPGPTRGRWGYTF
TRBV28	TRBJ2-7	CASGGAGSGWNEQYF
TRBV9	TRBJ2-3	CASSEPTGSTDTQYF
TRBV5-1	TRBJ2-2	CASSLVVGASFGELFF
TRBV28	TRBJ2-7	CASSSTGVEEQYF
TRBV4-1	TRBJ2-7	CASSQEGDWGRMAF
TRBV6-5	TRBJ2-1	CASSLEGSSYNEQFF
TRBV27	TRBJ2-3	CASSPGSSDTQYF
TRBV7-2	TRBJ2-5	CASSLFTSGHYYF
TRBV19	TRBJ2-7	CASTNRGAYEQYF
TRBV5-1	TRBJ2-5	CASSLGRLKETQYF
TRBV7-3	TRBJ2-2	CASSLNTNTGELFF
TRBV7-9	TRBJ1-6	CASSLGSSYNSPLHF
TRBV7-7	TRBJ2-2	CASSLGTNTGELFF
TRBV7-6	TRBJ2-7	CASSATRGEQYF
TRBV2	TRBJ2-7	CASSEDWAPGQGDSEQYF
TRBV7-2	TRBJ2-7	CASSLNGLAGGEQYF
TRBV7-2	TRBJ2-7	CASRDTSGGTYEQYF
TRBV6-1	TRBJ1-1	CASTRGNTEAFF
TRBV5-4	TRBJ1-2	CASSPSGGNYGYTF
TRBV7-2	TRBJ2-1	CASSLSFGGLPSYNEQFF
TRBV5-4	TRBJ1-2	CASSWDRGNYGYTF
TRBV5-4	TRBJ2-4	CASSTKTGEDGIQYF
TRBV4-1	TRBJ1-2	CASSQEGGYGYTF
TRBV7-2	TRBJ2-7	CASSFDRQSYEQYF
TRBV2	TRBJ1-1	CASSEFRDREAFF
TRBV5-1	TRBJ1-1	CASSPGRGRGAEAFF
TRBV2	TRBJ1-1	CASSQQGLGTEAFF
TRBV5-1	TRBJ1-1	CASSPDSLNTEAFF
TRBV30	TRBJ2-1	CAAKVLGTSGGALSYNEQFF
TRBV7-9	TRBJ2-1	CASSLGQGSEQFF
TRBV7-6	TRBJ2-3	CASSFASRDTQYF
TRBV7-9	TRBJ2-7	CASSLVSAGLLDEQYF
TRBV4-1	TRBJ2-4	CASSQDNWNGRTKNIQYF
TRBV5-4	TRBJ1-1	CASSGERPGTGAFF
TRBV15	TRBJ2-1	CATSRTGTSVHNEQFF
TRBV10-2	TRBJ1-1	CASSEPSSITHTEAFF
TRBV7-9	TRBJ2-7	CASSPSVEQYF
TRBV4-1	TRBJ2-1	CASSQTAGANGDEQFF
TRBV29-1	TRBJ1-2	CSVAFSGGYGYTF
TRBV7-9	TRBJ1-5	CASTIGGQPQHF
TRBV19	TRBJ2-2	CASSLGDSIGELFF
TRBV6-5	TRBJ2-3	CASSYSPDGGTDTQYF